This T cell receptor beta chain was found in a study of T cell repertoires in cytomegalovirus infection. MiXCR, run by TCRdb on the reads, gives a single entry per CDR3 protein. The sample includes around 740,000 distinct CDR3 sequences, 35% to 45% seen only once; the top ten take more than 2.5%. Trimming took 4 bases from V and 6 from J, leaving 16 bases between them. The CDR3 is made up of 15 amino acids. Germline assignment: CDR1 SGHTA and CDR2 FQGTGA. This sequence was found in a human donor in good health (CMV status not recorded). Some clones in this sample may be carry-over from other donors' samples. The specimen was PBMCs. This sequence joins TRBV7-3 and TRBJ2-1; D is perhaps TRBD1 (6 bases). The CDR3 region has the DNA TGTGCCAGCAGCTCGGACAGCAGCGGCCCCAATGAGCAGTTCTTC. This gives the protein CASSSDSSGPNEQFF.